This T cell receptor beta chain was captured in a study of cytomegalovirus exposure and HLA in healthy donors. About the research overall: The 95 to 150 validation repertoires used a platform that matched the one used for the 500 to 700 first-cohort repertoires, as a later analysis reported. General study points: Most TCRs appeared rarely, but some public TCRs recurred in many donors. A later analysis found first-cohort TCR clusters tended to co-occur in the 90 to 150 validation repertoires.

Method: immunoSEQ multiplex PCR; TCRdb's copy keeps in-frame clones and lacks some. The table has more than 200,000 clones, about 90% seen once; the top ten hold 2.5% to 3.5%. V gave up 2 bases and J gave up 6 bases, with 16 bases separating them. CDR3 length: 16 residues. Per the germline V gene, CDR1 is SNHLY and CDR2 is FYNNEI. Worth noting for this clone: Its specificity is not known.

Sequencing used PBMCs. The clonotype comes from a woman aged 30 to 39 in good health and CMV-seronegative. The V and J genes are TRBV2 and TRBJ2-2, with D perhaps matching TRBD1 (6 bases). The CDR3 region is CASSELGQGLAGELFF. DNA of the CDR3: TGTGCCAGCAGTGAATTGGGGCAGGGGCTGGCCGGGGAGCTGTTTTTT. Full variable domain (rest looked up from reference TRBV2 and TRBJ2-2): EPEVTQTPSHQVTQMGQEVILRCVPISNHLYFYWYRQILGQKVEFLVSFYNNEISEKSEIFDDQFSVERPDGSNFTLKIRSTKLEDSAMYFCASSELGQGLAGELFFGEGSRLTVL.